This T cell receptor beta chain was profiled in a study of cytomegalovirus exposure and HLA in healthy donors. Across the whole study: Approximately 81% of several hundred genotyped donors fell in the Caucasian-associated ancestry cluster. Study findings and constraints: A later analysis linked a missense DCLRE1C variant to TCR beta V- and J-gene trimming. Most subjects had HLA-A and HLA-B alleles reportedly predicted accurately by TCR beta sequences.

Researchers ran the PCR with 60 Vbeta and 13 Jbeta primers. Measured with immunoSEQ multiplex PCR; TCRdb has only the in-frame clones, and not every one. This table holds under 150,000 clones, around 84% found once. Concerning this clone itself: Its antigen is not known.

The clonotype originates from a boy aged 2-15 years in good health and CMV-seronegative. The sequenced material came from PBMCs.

The CDR3 region has the DNA TGCGCCAGCAGCTTGGGTCCAGGAATAAACACTGAAGCTTTCTTT. Its translation is CASSLGPGINTEAFF. The J gene is TRBJ1-1, the V gene TRBV5-1; D is unresolved. With 0 bases removed from V and 2 bases from J, the gap between germline ends came to 11 bases. Looked up from germline, CDR1 is SGHRS and CDR2 is YFSETQ. The CDR3 totals 15 residues. Full variable domain (remainder filled in from reference TRBV5-1 and TRBJ1-1): KAGVTQTPRYLIKTRGQQVTLSCSPISGHRSVSWYQQTPGQGLQFLFEYFSETQRNKGNFPGRFSGRQFSNSRSEMNVSTLELGDSALYLCASSLGPGINTEAFFGQGTRLTVV.